This TCR beta chain was profiled in a study of blood T cell repertoires in COVID-19. On the study more broadly: There were acute and convalescent COVID-19 samples, and they came from the United States, Italy and Spain.

The table lists this clone with a few counts. The identical CDR3 is also encoded by other nucleotide sequences in the sample. CDR1 is MNHNS and CDR2 is SASEGT in the germline V gene. CDR3 length equals 12 residues. Between the trimmed V and J ends, which lost 2 bases and 4 bases, there was a span of 6 bases. Study processing details: Estimation of nucleated cell counts relied on the amplification of reference gene primers. Some clones are missing from TCRdb's copy, which holds only in-frame ones; the method was immunoSEQ multiplex PCR. For V, J and clone size, that table is used; D and trimming come from the DNA. The sample lists about 70,000 clones, 85% occurring once.

The chain carries TRBV6-1 and TRBJ2-7; no reliable D call. The clonotype was recovered from a man older than 75 with acute or convalescent COVID-19. The sequenced material came from peripheral blood. The CDR3, as DNA: TGTGCCAGCAGTGAAATGCGATACGAGCAGTACTTC. This translates into CASSEMRYEQYF.